These 32 T cell receptor beta chains came from one sample sequenced in a study of T cell responses to AZD1222 COVID-19 vaccine. Only in-frame clones appear in the TCRdb table, and some are missing; sequencing was by immunoSEQ multiplex PCR. The data hold fewer than 95,000 clones, with more than 80% observed a single time. Here the sequenced sample was peripheral blood, taken on day 0 of AZD1222 vaccination. The receptors stem from an adult in good health.

The V and J genes are TRBV21-1 and TRBJ2-7; the D segment call TRBD2 is taken from the table without a DNA check. TRBV21-1 is a pseudogene segment. The CDR3 is made up of 17 amino acids. The CDR3 sequence is CASSKLGRTRTTYEQYF. CDR3 bases: TGTGCCAGCAGCAAACTGGGTAGGACTAGGACGACCTACGAGCAGTACTTC.

This CDR3 is CASSLQGPETQYF. DNA of the CDR3: TGCGCCAGCAGCCTACAGGGGCCTGAGACCCAGTACTTC. The chain is built from TRBV5-1 and TRBJ2-5, with 7 bases lining up with TRBD1. Germline V gives CDR1 SGHRS, CDR2 YFSETQ. This CDR3 is 13 amino acids long. Trimming cost V 4 bases and J 5 bases; bases outside gene matches: 5.

The J gene is TRBJ2-1, the V gene TRBV28; the match to TRBD1 covers 9 bases. CDR3 length equals 14 residues. Germline V gene sequence: CDR1 MDHEN, CDR2 SYDVKM. After removal of 2 bases from V and 5 bases from J, the junction contained 1 base not matched to a gene. The CDR3 reads CASSLDRGDNEQFF. CDR3 nucleotides: TGTGCCAGCAGTTTAGACAGGGGGGACAATGAGCAGTTCTTC.

The chain carries TRBV7-9 and TRBJ1-2; 7 nucleotides agree with TRBD1. In germline, CDR1 is SEHNR, CDR2 FQNEAQ (reference sequence). V trimming: 2 bases; J trimming: 4 bases; junction bases outside the gene matches: 7. This CDR3 region has 15 residues. Written as DNA, the CDR3 is TGTGCCAGCAGCTTAATGGCAGGGGGATTCTATGGCTACACCTTC. Residues: CASSLMAGGFYGYTF.

The chain recombines TRBV10-3 with TRBJ2-1, with 9 bases identical to TRBD2. This CDR3 is built from 16 residues. CDR1 is ENHRY, CDR2 SYGVKD, per germline. With 2 bases clipped from V and 1 base from J, the junction kept 3 bases outside the gene matches. The CDR3 bases are TGTGCCATCAGTGAGCTGACTAGCGGATCCTACAATGAGCAGTTCTTC. It translates to CAISELTSGSYNEQFF.

This sequence joins TRBV5-5 and TRBJ2-7; 7 bases align to TRBD1. The V gene's germline CDR1 is SGHKS and CDR2 YYEKEE (reference sequence). CDR3 size: 16 residues. V trimming: 2 bases; J trimming: 4 bases; junction bases outside the gene matches: 12. The CDR3 nucleotides read TGTGCCAGCAGCTTTTTACCGGGACAGAGATTTTACGAGCAGTACTTC. It is translated as CASSFLPGQRFYEQYF. Full variable domain (outside the CDR3, taken from reference TRBV5-5 and TRBJ2-7): DAGVTQSPTHLIKTRGQQVTLRCSPISGHKSVSWYQQVLGQGPQFIFQYYEKEERGRGNFPDRFSARQFPNYSSELNVNALLLGDSALYLCASSFLPGQRFYEQYFGPGTRLTVT.

This chain connects TRBV7-9 to TRBJ1-4, with unresolved D. Per the germline V gene, CDR1 is SEHNR and CDR2 is FQNEAQ (reference sequence). Trimming took 1 base from V and 8 from J, leaving 11 bases between them. The CDR3 is 14 amino acids. The CDR3 is CASSLGGSREKLFF. As DNA, the CDR3 is TGTGCCAGCAGCTTAGGAGGGTCAAGAGAAAAACTGTTTTTT.

The chain is built from TRBV18 and TRBJ2-5, with TRBD1 matching over 7 bases. V lost 5 bases and J lost 3; bases outside the gene matches: 9. This CDR3 has 15 amino acids. Germline-derived CDR1 and CDR2 are KGHSH and LQKENI. This chain's CDR3 is CASSEAGTEKETQYF. In nucleotides, the CDR3 is TGTGCCAGCTCAGAGGCCGGGACAGAAAAAGAGACCCAGTACTTC.

The chain has TRBV7-2 and TRBJ2-1; no firm D call. Trimming shortened V by 5 bases and J by 7 bases, and 9 bases separated the two germline ends. The CDR3 is made up of 12 amino acids. CDR1 is SGHTA, CDR2 FQGNSA, per germline. The DNA for the CDR3 is TGTGCCAGCAGCCAGGTTACAAATGAGCAGTTCTTC. Amino acids: CASSQVTNEQFF.

This chain links TRBV30 with TRBJ1-1; D may be TRBD1 (5 bases). CDR3 size: 14 residues. The V gene's germline CDR1 is GTSNPN and CDR2 SVGIG (reference sequence). The V end was cut by 1 base, the J end by 0 bases, with 9 bases between. The CDR3 loop reads CAWSGDRMNTEAFF. The CDR3 nucleotides are TGTGCCTGGAGTGGGGACCGAATGAACACTGAAGCTTTCTTT.

In its sample, this clone was seen once. The genes are TRBV6-1 and TRBJ2-7; D perhaps matches TRBD1 (6 bases). V shed 1 base and J shed 1 base, with 11 bases lying between them. Germline loops: CDR1 MNHNS, CDR2 SASEGT. The CDR3 length is 15 residues. This CDR3 reads CASSEVAGASYEQYF. CDR3 nucleotides: TGTGCCAGCAGTGAAGTTGCAGGGGCGTCCTACGAGCAGTACTTC.

This chain links TRBV2 with TRBJ2-5, with D possibly being TRBD1 (6 bases). This CDR3 has 15 amino acids. The V gene's germline CDR1 is SNHLY and CDR2 FYNNEI. The V end was cut by 6 bases, the J end by 5 bases, with 19 bases between. CDR3 in amino acids: CASRGDTGPAETQYF. The DNA for the CDR3 is TGTGCCAGCAGGGGGGACACAGGGCCCGCCGAGACCCAGTACTTC.

V and J are TRBV29-1 and TRBJ2-1; D may match TRBD1 or TRBD2 (6 bases each). V lost 0 bases, J lost 7 bases, and 19 bases lay in between. CDR3 length: 16 amino acids. Germline CDR1 reads SQVTM; CDR2 reads ANQGSEA. The CDR3 DNA reads TGCAGCGTTGAAGATCCTAGGGCTAGGGGGAGGAATGAGCAGTTCTTC. Translating gives CSVEDPRARGRNEQFF.

CDR3 DNA: TGTGCCAGCAGTTTCGAAGGGCCGTATGGCTACACCTTC. Protein product: CASSFEGPYGYTF. The gene calls are TRBV28 and TRBJ1-2; D ambiguous. V gave up 3 bases and J gave up 5 bases, with 10 bases separating them. Germline V lookup: CDR1 MDHEN, CDR2 SYDVKM. The CDR3 has 13 residues.

This clone was seen more than once but under ten times. The V and J genes are TRBV4-1 and TRBJ1-1; D not resolved. Germline values: CDR1 MGHRA, CDR2 YSYEKL. The CDR3 consists of 14 residues. Trimming removed 0 bases from V and 1 base from J, with 6 bases in between. The CDR3: CASSQERQNTEAFF. CDR3 DNA sequence: TGCGCCAGCAGCCAAGAACGGCAGAACACTGAAGCTTTCTTT.

The chain links TRBV30 to TRBJ1-1, with D perhaps matching TRBD1 (5 bases). CDR1 and CDR2 (germline): GTSNPN, SVGIG (reference sequence). CDR3 length equals 16 residues. V lost 4 bases to trimming and J lost 1 base, with 19 bases between them. CDR3 sequence (DNA): TGTGCCTGGATACGGGGGATCCTATCGAGGAACACTGAAGCTTTCTTT. Protein: CAWIRGILSRNTEAFF.

This clone has only a few counts. V and J are TRBV9 and TRBJ2-1, with D tentatively TRBD1 (5 bases). CDR1 and CDR2 from the germline V gene are SGDLS and YYNGEE. The V end lost 0 bases, the J end lost 0 bases, and 13 bases lay between the germline ends. The CDR3 length is 17 residues. The CDR3 protein is CASSVGLQGSSYNEQFF. The CDR3, as DNA: TGTGCCAGCAGCGTAGGTCTCCAGGGAAGCTCCTACAATGAGCAGTTCTTC.

The chain is built from TRBV18 and TRBJ2-4; D uncertain. With 1 base removed from V and 5 bases from J, the gap between germline ends came to 12 bases. CDR3 size: 15 residues. Germline CDR1 is KGHSH and CDR2 is LQKENI. The CDR3 DNA reads as TGTGCCAGCTCACCACTTCGTGACACTCAAAACATTCAGTACTTC. It translates to CASSPLRDTQNIQYF.

The V and J genes are TRBV7-9 and TRBJ2-3; D perhaps matches TRBD2 (5 bases). CDR3 length: 15 residues. Trimming cost V 3 bases and J 3 bases, with 13 bases left between them. The germline gives CDR1 SEHNR, CDR2 FQNEAQ (reference sequence). CDR3 region: CASSLGEFETDTQYF. Written as DNA, the CDR3 is TGTGCCAGCAGCTTGGGAGAGTTCGAGACAGATACGCAGTATTTT.

This sequence joins TRBV5-1 and TRBJ2-1; D unresolved. V was trimmed by 4 bases and J by 0 bases, leaving 11 bases between them. CDR3 length equals 15 residues. Germline V gives CDR1 SGHRS, CDR2 YFSETQ. Written as DNA, the CDR3 is TGCGCCAGCAGCCAACTTGCAAGCTCCTACAATGAGCAGTTCTTC. Translated, it gives CASSQLASSYNEQFF.

The V gene is TRBV28, the J gene TRBJ1-5; D is unresolved. V was trimmed by 2 bases and J by 3 bases, leaving 14 bases between them. The CDR3 totals 16 residues. Germline CDR1 is MDHEN and CDR2 is SYDVKM. CDR3 sequence reads: CASSLPVLGSNQPQHF. The CDR3 nucleotides read TGTGCCAGCAGTTTACCCGTTTTAGGGTCCAATCAGCCCCAGCATTTT.

This clone was seen once. This sequence joins TRBV7-2 and TRBJ1-1; D remains ambiguous. Trimming shortened V by 5 bases and J by 1 base, and 8 bases separated the two germline ends. CDR3 length: 13 amino acids. Per germline, CDR1 SGHTA and CDR2 FQGNSA. In DNA form, the CDR3 reads TGTGCCAGCAGCCCCTCGGGGAACACTGAAGCTTTCTTT. It yields the protein CASSPSGNTEAFF.

The CDR3 is CASSYSITGELFF. CDR3 nucleotides: TGTGCCAGCAGTTACTCGATCACCGGGGAGCTGTTTTTT. This chain joins TRBV6-2 or TRBV6-3 and TRBJ2-2; D not resolved. The CDR3 contains 13 residues. Per the germline V gene, CDR1 is MNHEY and CDR2 is SVGEGT. Trimming left V 0 bases short and J 4 bases short, with 3 bases between.

The CDR3 bases are TGTGCCACCAGACAGGGACCGGAAAAACTGTTTTTT. It specifies CATRQGPEKLFF. The chain combines TRBV19 with TRBJ1-4, with 7 bases that match TRBD1. In germline, CDR1 is LNHDA, CDR2 SQIVND (reference sequence). The length of the CDR3 is 12 residues. The V and J ends lost 10 bases and 8 bases, in that order; junction bases with no gene match: 7. Full variable domain (missing parts from reference TRBV19 and TRBJ1-4): DGGITQSPKYLFRKEGQNVTLSCEQNLNHDAMYWYRQDPGQGLRLIYYSQIVNDFQKGDIAEGYSVSREKKESFPLTVTSAQKNPTAFYLCATRQGPEKLFFGSGTQLSVL.

The gene calls are TRBV2 and TRBJ2-4; the D call may be TRBD1 or TRBD2 (5 bases each). V was cut by 4 bases and J by 10 bases, with 11 bases left in between. This CDR3 has 12 amino acids. Germline V gives CDR1 SNHLY, CDR2 FYNNEI. The CDR3 reads CASSVRGPIQYF. The CDR3 DNA reads TGTGCCAGCAGTGTCCGGGGACCGATTCAGTACTTC.

V is TRBV20-1 and J is TRBJ2-7, with D unclear. This CDR3 region has 11 residues. CDR1 and CDR2 (germline): DFQATT, SNEGSKA (reference sequence). The V and J ends lost 0 bases and 5 bases respectively, with 5 bases between them. The CDR3 bases are TGCAGTGCTAGAGATCTTAACGAGCAGTACTTC. Translation gives CSARDLNEQYF.

The V and J genes are TRBV6-6 and TRBJ1-2; D is undetermined. The CDR3 contains 11 residues. Trimming took 1 base from V and 7 from J, leaving 4 bases between them. Germline V gene sequence: CDR1 MNHNY, CDR2 SVGAGI (reference sequence). The CDR3 reads CASSYWAGYTF. CDR3 bases: TGTGCCAGCAGTTACTGGGCTGGCTACACCTTC.

The chain carries TRBV7-2 and TRBJ2-1, with TRBD1 identical over 11 bases. With V trimmed by 5 bases and J by 6 bases, 12 bases remained unmatched. The CDR3 sequence is 17 residues long. Germline-derived CDR1 and CDR2 are SGHTA and FQGNSA. CDR3 loop: CASSLIRGQGDGNEQFF. In DNA form, the CDR3 reads TGTGCCAGCAGCCTAATTCGGGGACAGGGGGATGGCAATGAGCAGTTCTTC.

This clone has only one observation. The chain combines TRBV5-1 with TRBJ2-7; 9 bases agree with TRBD1. Germline V gene sequence: CDR1 SGHRS, CDR2 YFSETQ. The V gene end was trimmed by 0 bases and the J gene end by 3 bases; junction bases not matched to a gene: 4. This CDR3 spans 15 amino acids. CDR3 coding DNA: TGCGCCAGCAGCTTGGGGACAGGGGTCTTCTACGAGCAGTACTTC. Translation gives CASSLGTGVFYEQYF.

The chain joins TRBV28 to TRBJ2-1, with 8 bases aligning to TRBD1. Germline V lookup: CDR1 MDHEN, CDR2 SYDVKM. The CDR3 is 14 amino acids. V shed 4 bases and J 4 bases; nucleotides not matched to a gene: 3. DNA for the CDR3: TGTGCCAGCAGTTCTGGGACAGGATACAATGAGCAGTTCTTC. Its protein product is CASSSGTGYNEQFF.

The chain carries TRBV29-1 and TRBJ2-1, with 10 bases identical to TRBD2. Germline V gives CDR1 SQVTM, CDR2 ANQGSEA. V lost 6 bases and J lost 7; bases outside the gene matches: 9. The CDR3 has 14 amino acids. This chain's CDR3 is CSVTSGRASNEQFF. DNA for the CDR3: TGCAGCGTAACCAGCGGGAGGGCCTCAAATGAGCAGTTCTTC.

The chain carries TRBV28 and TRBJ1-2, with no clear D. There are 14 residues in the CDR3. Germline V gene data show CDR1 as MDHEN and CDR2 as SYDVKM. With 2 bases removed from V and 2 bases from J, the gap between germline ends came to 9 bases. In DNA, the CDR3 is TGTGCCAGCAGTTTAAGATCACAAAACTATGGCTACACCTTC. It translates to CASSLRSQNYGYTF.